The 26 T cell receptor beta chains listed next were all sequenced from one sample in a study of shared clonotypes between healthy human individuals. TCRdb keeps only in-frame clones here, not all; method: immunoSEQ multiplex PCR. Of about 2.4 million clones listed, about 92% are singletons. The sample was naive CD4+ T cells sorted from blood. Specified subset: CD45RA+ positively selected. These receptors were collected from a man aged 18 to 29 in good health.

V gene TRBV18 combines with J gene TRBJ1-2, with TRBD1 matching 7 bases. The germline V gene has CDR1 KGHSH and CDR2 LQKENI. V dropped 6 bases and J dropped 8; count of bases not matched to a gene: 9. CDR3 size: 13 residues. The CDR3 reads CASSPDGTVGYTF. The CDR3, as DNA: TGTGCCAGCTCCCCCGATGGGACAGTCGGCTACACCTTC.

The chain employs TRBV6-5 and TRBJ1-4; D not resolved. Germline-derived CDR1 and CDR2 are MNHEY and SVGAGI. CDR3 size: 15 residues. Trimming removed 2 bases at V and 3 bases at J, with 10 bases between. The CDR3 protein is CASSYRVAANEKLFF. The CDR3 coding sequence is TGTGCCAGCAGTTACCGGGTGGCGGCTAATGAAAAACTGTTTTTT.

This rearrangement joins TRBV2 to TRBJ1-2, with D perhaps TRBD1 (6 bases). Germline V gives CDR1 SNHLY, CDR2 FYNNEI. This CDR3 comprises 14 residues. V was clipped by 6 bases and J by 7 bases, with 18 bases between them. CDR3 in DNA: TGTGCCAGCAGCTGGACCGGGGGCCCTCGTGGCTACACCTTC. This translates into CASSWTGGPRGYTF.

This chain links TRBV7-2 with TRBJ2-7; possibly TRBD1 for D (5 bases). CDR3 length equals 13 residues. V lost 2 bases and J 7 bases, leaving 12 bases between the germline ends. From germline, CDR1 is SGHTA and CDR2 FQGNSA. DNA of the CDR3: TGTGCCAGCAGCTTAAGCCCAGGGCGGGAGCAGTACTTC. Protein: CASSLSPGREQYF.

This chain connects TRBV7-3 to TRBJ2-5; TRBD2 matches at 8 bases. The CDR3 runs to 15 residues. CDR1 is SGHTA and CDR2 is FQGTGA in the germline V gene. Trimming cost V 2 bases and J 5 bases; bases outside gene matches: 7. CDR3 in amino acids: CASSLDGLAEETQYF. The DNA for the CDR3 is TGTGCCAGCAGCTTAGATGGACTAGCAGAGGAGACCCAGTACTTC.

Of note for this clone: The junction does not match germline at one end; this may be a read error. The sample contains more than one DNA sequence encoding this CDR3. J is TRBJ1-2 and V is TRBV29-1; D might be TRBD1 (5 bases). There are 11 residues in the CDR3. CDR1 and CDR2 from the germline V gene are SQVTM and ANQGSEA. In DNA form, the CDR3 reads TGCAGCGCACTTACCGGGACGGCAAACAACTTC. Protein: CSALTGTANNF.

The genes are TRBV18 and TRBJ1-2; D is unresolved. The germline V gene has CDR1 KGHSH and CDR2 LQKENI. Trimming took 3 bases from V and 5 from J, leaving 16 bases between them. The CDR3 is 15 residues long. The DNA for the CDR3 is TGTGCCAGCTCACCGACCCAGGCTAGTCTGTATGGCTACACCTTC. Protein product: CASSPTQASLYGYTF.

This chain joins TRBV7-9 and TRBJ2-7; D not certain. The CDR3 covers 12 residues. Trimming cost V 3 bases and J 4 bases, with 7 bases left between them. CDR1 and CDR2 (germline): SEHNR, FQNEAQ (reference sequence). DNA of the CDR3: TGTGCCAGCAGCTTTACGGTTTACGAGCAGTACTTC. Translation gives CASSFTVYEQYF.

This chain joins TRBV27 and TRBJ2-5; D may be TRBD2 (7 bases). Germline V gives CDR1 MNHEY, CDR2 SMNVEV (reference sequence). V was shortened by 6 bases and J by 5 bases, with 13 bases between the two germline ends. CDR3 length: 13 residues. CDR3 DNA sequence: TGTGCCAGCAGACCGGGGGGCCGGGAGACCCAGTACTTC. This encodes CASRPGGRETQYF.

This clone was seen only once. This rearrangement joins TRBV27 to TRBJ2-7; tentatively, D is TRBD2 (6 bases). V lost 6 bases to trimming and J lost 2 bases, with 17 bases between them. The CDR3 spans 15 residues. Germline assignment: CDR1 MNHEY and CDR2 SMNVEV (reference sequence). Written as DNA, the CDR3 is TGTGCCAGCAGCCTGAAGGGGAGGAGCACCTACGAGCAGTACTTC. Protein: CASSLKGRSTYEQYF.

CDR3 residues: CASSPSPLQGSEAFF. CDR3 coding DNA: TGTGCCAGCAGTCCGTCACCCCTTCAGGGGTCTGAAGCTTTCTTT. V usage is TRBV7-9 and J usage is TRBJ1-1; D possibly corresponds to TRBD1 (6 bases). Trimming stripped 6 bases from V and 6 bases from J, with 20 bases between. Germline CDR1 is SEHNR and CDR2 is FQNEAQ (reference sequence). The CDR3 consists of 15 residues. Variable domain in full (rest from reference TRBV7-9 and TRBJ1-1): DTGVSQNPRHKITKRGQNVTFRCDPISEHNRLYWYRQTLGQGPEFLTYFQNEAQLEKSRLLSDRFSAERPKGSFSTLEIQRTEQGDSAMYLCASSPSPLQGSEAFFGQGTRLTVV.

The rearrangement links TRBV28 to TRBJ1-6, with TRBD1 identical over 7 bases. This CDR3 region has 16 residues. J lost 4 bases, V lost 4 bases, and 7 bases had no gene match. CDR1 and CDR2 from the germline V gene are MDHEN and SYDVKM. The CDR3 spells CASSSLTGMYNSPLHF. DNA of the CDR3: TGTGCCAGCAGTTCTTTGACAGGGATGTATAATTCACCCCTCCACTTT.

J is TRBJ1-1 and V is TRBV5-4; 7 bases agree with TRBD1. The CDR3 runs 15 residues. The germline V gene encodes CDR1 SGHNT and CDR2 YYREEE (reference sequence). V lost 4 bases and J lost 1; bases outside the gene matches: 7. The CDR3 loop is CASSPKGATNTEAFF. The CDR3 DNA follows: TGTGCCAGCAGCCCGAAGGGGGCCACGAACACTGAAGCTTTCTTT.

The genes are TRBV20-1 and TRBJ2-5, with D possibly matching TRBD2 (6 bases). The CDR3 runs to 11 residues. Trimming took 1 base from V and 11 from J, leaving 11 bases between them. CDR1 is DFQATT and CDR2 is SNEGSKA in the germline V gene (reference sequence). CDR3 sequence: CSARAGDSQYF. In nucleotides, the CDR3 is TGCAGTGCTAGAGCGGGGGACTCGCAGTACTTC.

V is TRBV6-5 and J is TRBJ2-7, with TRBD2 matching 10 bases. V gave up 0 bases and J gave up 6 bases; unmatched junction bases: 5. CDR1 is MNHEY, CDR2 SVGAGI, per germline. The CDR3 is made up of 15 amino acids. CDR3 amino acids: CASSYSTLAGAEQYF. DNA of the CDR3: TGTGCCAGCAGTTACTCGACGCTAGCGGGAGCCGAGCAGTACTTC.

Written as DNA, the CDR3 is TGTGCCAGCAGTCAGACGACAGGGGGCTTGCCCACCGGGGAGCTGTTTTTT. Translating it yields CASSQTTGGLPTGELFF. J is TRBJ2-2 and V is TRBV7-8, with 10 bases that match TRBD1. V was clipped by 6 bases and J by 4 bases; unmatched bases: 11. CDR1 is SGHVS and CDR2 is FQNEAQ in the germline V gene. The CDR3 runs to 17 residues.

The rearrangement joins TRBV27 to TRBJ2-1; possible D gene TRBD2, 5 bases. Trimming took 2 bases from V and 9 from J, leaving 17 bases between them. The CDR3 spans 15 residues. CDR1 and CDR2 (germline): MNHEY, SMNVEV (reference sequence). The CDR3 loop reads CASSLTGIGESEQFF. In DNA form, the CDR3 reads TGTGCCAGCAGTTTAACGGGGATTGGGGAATCTGAGCAGTTCTTC.

This chain uses TRBV4-3 with TRBJ1-2; 7 bases are shared with TRBD1. The CDR3 loop spans 17 amino acids. V trimming: 2 bases; J trimming: 4 bases; junction bases outside the gene matches: 13. Germline loops: CDR1 LGHNA, CDR2 YSLEER. The CDR3 protein is CASSQKVLGTEPYGYTF. CDR3 in DNA: TGCGCCAGCAGCCAAAAGGTGTTAGGGACAGAGCCCTATGGCTACACCTTC.

The CDR3 region has the DNA TGTGCCTGGAGTGTGGGAGGCCTTCCAAGTCAGCCCCAGCATTTT. Translating gives CAWSVGGLPSQPQHF. The rearrangement joins TRBV30 to TRBJ1-5; no definite D call. V was clipped by 0 bases and J by 6 bases, with 15 bases between them. Germline V CDR1 and CDR2: GTSNPN, SVGIG (reference sequence). This CDR3 has 15 amino acids.

The CDR3 is CASSPPISTQTQYF. The CDR3 coding sequence is TGTGCCAGCTCACCACCGATTAGCACCCAGACCCAGTACTTC. The chain joins TRBV18 to TRBJ2-5, with D unresolved. This CDR3 is built from 14 residues. Germline lookup yields CDR1 KGHSH and CDR2 LQKENI. V was pared by 0 bases and J by 6 bases, with 11 bases between.

This chain connects TRBV6-1 to TRBJ1-4, with D possibly being TRBD1 (5 bases). CDR3 length: 15 amino acids. Between the trimmed V and J ends, which lost 6 bases and 5 bases, there was a span of 16 bases. The germline V gene encodes CDR1 MNHNS and CDR2 SASEGT. The CDR3 DNA sequence: TGTGCCAGCAGGGCCGGGACTACGCTCAATGAAAAACTGTTTTTT. Residues: CASRAGTTLNEKLFF.

This chain connects TRBV19 to TRBJ1-5; D is perhaps TRBD1 (5 bases). Germline loops: CDR1 LNHDA, CDR2 SQIVND (reference sequence). This CDR3 contains 14 residues. V was pared by 3 bases and J by 7 bases, with 13 bases between. The CDR3 region is CASSIWGEGQPQHF. The DNA for the CDR3 is TGTGCCAGTAGTATTTGGGGGGAAGGCCAGCCCCAGCATTTT. Supplemented by reference TRBV19 and TRBJ1-5, the full variable domain reads DGGITQSPKYLFRKEGQNVTLSCEQNLNHDAMYWYRQDPGQGLRLIYYSQIVNDFQKGDIAEGYSVSREKKESFPLTVTSAQKNPTAFYLCASSIWGEGQPQHFGDGTRLSIL.

The chain employs TRBV11-3 and TRBJ2-5; possible D gene TRBD1, 5 bases. V gave up 1 base and J gave up 3 bases, with 12 bases separating them. CDR1 is SGHNT, CDR2 YENEEA, per germline. The CDR3 sequence is 15 residues long. CDR3 DNA: TGTGCCAGCAGCTTAGGGTTACGCAGGGAAGAGACCCAGTACTTC. Encoded protein: CASSLGLRREETQYF.

J is TRBJ1-5 and V is TRBV19; D unclear. CDR1 and CDR2 from the germline V gene are LNHDA and SQIVND (reference sequence). This CDR3 region has 15 residues. Trimming cost V 3 bases and J 0 bases, with 9 bases left between them. DNA of the CDR3: TGTGCCAGTAGTATCTCCAGTAATAGCAATCAGCCCCAGCATTTT. This translates into CASSISSNSNQPQHF.

V is TRBV14 and J is TRBJ2-7, with a tentative D call TRBD2 (5 bases). This CDR3 has 15 residues. From germline, CDR1 is SGHDN and CDR2 FVKESK. The ends were cut back, 3 bases at V and 5 bases at J, with 17 bases in the middle. This CDR3 is CASSQYFFGLDEQYF. As DNA, the CDR3 is TGTGCCAGCAGCCAGTACTTTTTTGGACTGGACGAGCAGTACTTC.

The count of this clone is one. This chain uses TRBV6-1 with TRBJ1-1; D ambiguous. The CDR3 has 13 residues. Germline values: CDR1 MNHNS, CDR2 SASEGT. The ends were cut back, 2 bases at V and 8 bases at J, with 12 bases in the middle. The CDR3 here is CASSEPARREAFF. Written as DNA, the CDR3 is TGTGCCAGCAGTGAACCCGCCAGACGGGAAGCTTTCTTT.